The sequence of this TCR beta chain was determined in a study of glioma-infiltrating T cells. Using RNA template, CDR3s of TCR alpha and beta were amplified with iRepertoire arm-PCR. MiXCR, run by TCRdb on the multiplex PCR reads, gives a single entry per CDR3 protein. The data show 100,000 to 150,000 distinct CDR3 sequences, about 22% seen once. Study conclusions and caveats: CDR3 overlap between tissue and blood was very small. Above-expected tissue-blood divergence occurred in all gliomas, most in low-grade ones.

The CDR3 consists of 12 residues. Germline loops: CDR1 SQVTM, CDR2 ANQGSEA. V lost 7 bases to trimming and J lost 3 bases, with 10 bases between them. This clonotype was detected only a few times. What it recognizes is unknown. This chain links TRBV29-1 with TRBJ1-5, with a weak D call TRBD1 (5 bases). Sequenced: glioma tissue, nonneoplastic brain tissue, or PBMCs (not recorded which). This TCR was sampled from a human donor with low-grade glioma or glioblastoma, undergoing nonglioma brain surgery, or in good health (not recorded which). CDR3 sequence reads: CSAGLNNQPQHF. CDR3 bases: TGCAGCGCGGGACTGAACAATCAGCCCCAGCATTTT.